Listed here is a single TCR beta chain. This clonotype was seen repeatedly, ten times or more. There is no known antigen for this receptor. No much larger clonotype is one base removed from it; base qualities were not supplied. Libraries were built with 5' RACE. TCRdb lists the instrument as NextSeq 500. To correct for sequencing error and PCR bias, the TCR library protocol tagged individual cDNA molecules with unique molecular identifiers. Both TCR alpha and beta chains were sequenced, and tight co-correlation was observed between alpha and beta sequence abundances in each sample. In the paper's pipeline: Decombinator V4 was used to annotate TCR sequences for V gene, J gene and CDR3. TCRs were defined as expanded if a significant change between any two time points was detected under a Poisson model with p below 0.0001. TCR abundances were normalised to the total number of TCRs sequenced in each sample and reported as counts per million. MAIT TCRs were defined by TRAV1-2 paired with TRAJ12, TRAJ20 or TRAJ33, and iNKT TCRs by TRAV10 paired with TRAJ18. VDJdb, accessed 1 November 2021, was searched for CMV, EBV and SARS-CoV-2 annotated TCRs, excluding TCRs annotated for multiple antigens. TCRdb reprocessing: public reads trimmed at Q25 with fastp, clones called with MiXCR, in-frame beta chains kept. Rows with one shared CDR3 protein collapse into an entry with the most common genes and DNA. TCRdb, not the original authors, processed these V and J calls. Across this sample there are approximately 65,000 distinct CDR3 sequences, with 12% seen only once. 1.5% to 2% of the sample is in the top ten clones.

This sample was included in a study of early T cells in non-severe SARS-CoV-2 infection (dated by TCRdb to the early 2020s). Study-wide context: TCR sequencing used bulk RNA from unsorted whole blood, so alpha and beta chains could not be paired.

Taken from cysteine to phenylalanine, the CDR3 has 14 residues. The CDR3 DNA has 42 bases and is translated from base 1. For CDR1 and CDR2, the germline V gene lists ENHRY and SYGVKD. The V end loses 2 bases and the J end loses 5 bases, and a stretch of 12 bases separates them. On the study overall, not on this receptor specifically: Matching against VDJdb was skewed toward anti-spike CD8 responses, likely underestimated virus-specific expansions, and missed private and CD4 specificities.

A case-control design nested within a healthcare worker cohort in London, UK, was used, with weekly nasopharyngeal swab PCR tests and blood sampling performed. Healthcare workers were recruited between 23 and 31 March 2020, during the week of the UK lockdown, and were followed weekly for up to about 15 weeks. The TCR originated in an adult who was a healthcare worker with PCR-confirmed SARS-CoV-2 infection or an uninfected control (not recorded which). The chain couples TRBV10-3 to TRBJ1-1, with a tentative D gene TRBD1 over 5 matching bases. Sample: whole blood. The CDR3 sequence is CAISERPRGTEAFF. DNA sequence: TGTGCCATCAGTGAGAGACCACGGGGGACTGAAGCTTTCTTT.